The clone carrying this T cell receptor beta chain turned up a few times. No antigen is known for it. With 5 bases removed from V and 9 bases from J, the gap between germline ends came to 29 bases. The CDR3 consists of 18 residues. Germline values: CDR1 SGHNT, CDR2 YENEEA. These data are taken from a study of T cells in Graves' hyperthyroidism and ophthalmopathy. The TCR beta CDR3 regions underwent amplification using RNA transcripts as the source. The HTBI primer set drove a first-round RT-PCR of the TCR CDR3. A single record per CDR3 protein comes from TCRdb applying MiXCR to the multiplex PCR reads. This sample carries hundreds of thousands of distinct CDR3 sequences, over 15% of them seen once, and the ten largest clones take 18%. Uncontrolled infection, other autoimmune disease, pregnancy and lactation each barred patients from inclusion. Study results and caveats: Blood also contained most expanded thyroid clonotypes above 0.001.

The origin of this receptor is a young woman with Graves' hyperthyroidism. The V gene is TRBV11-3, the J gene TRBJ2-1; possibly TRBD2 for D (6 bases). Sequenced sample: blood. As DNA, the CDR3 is TGTGCCAGCAGCCGAGCAGGTGGAGCGGAGGGGACTGTTGGTGAGCAGTTCTTC. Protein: CASSRAGGAEGTVGEQFF.